This T cell receptor (beta chain) was recorded in a study of cytomegalovirus exposure and HLA in healthy donors. Regarding the study as a whole: Later analysis identified several of the most significant clusters that appeared linked to common viral pathogens. Segments of the TCR beta V type were, in most cases, productive about 87% or about 30% of the time in an earlier analysis.

As regards this clone: Its antigen is not known.

Vbeta (60) and Jbeta (13) primers were used in the PCR. Some clones are missing from TCRdb's copy, which holds only in-frame ones; the method was immunoSEQ multiplex PCR. The sample has 100,000 to 150,000 clones; 80% are singletons. The CDR3 runs 18 residues. Germline loops: CDR1 MGHRA, CDR2 YSYEKL. J lost 6 bases, V lost 0 bases, and 7 bases had no gene match. The receptor's source is a man aged 25 to 40 in good health and CMV-seropositive. J is TRBJ2-3 and V is TRBV4-1; 15 bases are shared with TRBD2. The sequenced sample consisted of PBMCs. CDR3 nucleotide sequence: TGCGCCAGCAGCCAAGAAAGGACTAGCGGGGGGGCCGAGGATACGCAGTATTTT. This sequence encodes CASSQERTSGGAEDTQYF.